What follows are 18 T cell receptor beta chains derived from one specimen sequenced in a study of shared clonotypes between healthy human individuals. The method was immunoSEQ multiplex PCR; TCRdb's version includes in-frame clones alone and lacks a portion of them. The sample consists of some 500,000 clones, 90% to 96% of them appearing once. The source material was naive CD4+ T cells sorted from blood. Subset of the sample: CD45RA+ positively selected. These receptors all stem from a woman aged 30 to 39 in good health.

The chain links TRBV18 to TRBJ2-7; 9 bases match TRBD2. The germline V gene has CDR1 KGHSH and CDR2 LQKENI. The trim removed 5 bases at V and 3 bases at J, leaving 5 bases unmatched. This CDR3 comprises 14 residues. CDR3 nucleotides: TGTGCCAGCTCAGACCCGACTAGCGGCTACGAGCAGTACTTC. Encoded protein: CASSDPTSGYEQYF. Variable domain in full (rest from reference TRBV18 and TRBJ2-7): NAGVMQNPRHLVRRRGQEARLRCSPMKGHSHVYWYRQLPEEGLKFMVYLQKENIIDESGMPKERFSAEFPKEGPSILRIQQVVRGDSAAYFCASSDPTSGYEQYFGPGTRLTVT.

CDR3 sequence reads: CASSLGLAGVYEQYF. Here the CDR3 DNA reads TGTGCCAGCAGCCTCGGGCTAGCGGGAGTCTACGAGCAGTACTTC. This chain connects TRBV7-8 to TRBJ2-7; 10 nucleotides line up with TRBD2. The CDR3 extends over 15 amino acids. Germline trimming cut 5 bases from V and 3 bases from J; bases unmatched to any gene: 7. Germline loops: CDR1 SGHVS, CDR2 FQNEAQ.

CDR3 nucleotide sequence: TGCGCCAGCAGCCCACAGTCTCACTATGGCTACACCTTC. Translated, it gives CASSPQSHYGYTF. The chain couples TRBV4-1 to TRBJ1-2, with D hard to call. Looked up from germline, CDR1 is MGHRA and CDR2 is YSYEKL. The CDR3 totals 13 residues. With 4 bases removed from V and 3 bases from J, the gap between germline ends came to 9 bases.

The CDR3 spells CAWSLTSPGQGARNEQFF. CDR3 in DNA: TGTGCCTGGAGTCTCACTTCCCCGGGACAGGGGGCGCGTAATGAGCAGTTCTTC. The rearrangement links TRBV30 to TRBJ2-1, with 12 positions matching TRBD1. Germline V gene lookup returns CDR1 GTSNPN and CDR2 SVGIG (reference sequence). The CDR3 sequence is 18 residues long. Trimming cost V 2 bases and J 7 bases; bases outside gene matches: 15.

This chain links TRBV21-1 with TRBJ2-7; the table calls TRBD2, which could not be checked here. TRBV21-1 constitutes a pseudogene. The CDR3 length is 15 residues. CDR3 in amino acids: CASSQIAGESDEQYF. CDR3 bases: TGTGCCAGCAGCCAAATAGCGGGAGAGTCCGACGAGCAGTACTTC.

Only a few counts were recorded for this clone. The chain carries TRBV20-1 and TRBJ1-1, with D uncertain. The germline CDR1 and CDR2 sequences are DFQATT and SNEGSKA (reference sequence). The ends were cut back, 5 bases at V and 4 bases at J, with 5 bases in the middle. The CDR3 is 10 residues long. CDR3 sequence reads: CSALGTEAFF. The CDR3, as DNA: TGCAGTGCTCTCGGCACTGAAGCTTTCTTT.

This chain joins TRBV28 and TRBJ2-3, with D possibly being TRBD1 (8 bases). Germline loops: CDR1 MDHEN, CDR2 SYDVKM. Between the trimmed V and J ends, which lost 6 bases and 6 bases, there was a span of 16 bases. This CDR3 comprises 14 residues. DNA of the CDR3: TGTGCCAGCAGACTTAACAGGGGGGGGGATACGCAGTATTTT. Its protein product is CASRLNRGGDTQYF.

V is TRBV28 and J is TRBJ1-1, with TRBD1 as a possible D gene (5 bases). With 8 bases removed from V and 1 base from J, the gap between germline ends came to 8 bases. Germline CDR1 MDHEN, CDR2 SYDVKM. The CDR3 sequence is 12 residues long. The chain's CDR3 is CASRQSNTEAFF. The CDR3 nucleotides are TGTGCCAGCCGACAGTCGAACACTGAAGCTTTCTTT.

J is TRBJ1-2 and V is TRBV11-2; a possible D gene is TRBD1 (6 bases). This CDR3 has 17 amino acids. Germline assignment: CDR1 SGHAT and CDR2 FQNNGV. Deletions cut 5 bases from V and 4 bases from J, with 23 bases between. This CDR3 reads CASSPIANTLDSYGYTF. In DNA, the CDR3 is TGTGCCAGCAGCCCAATAGCAAATACGTTGGACAGCTATGGCTACACCTTC.

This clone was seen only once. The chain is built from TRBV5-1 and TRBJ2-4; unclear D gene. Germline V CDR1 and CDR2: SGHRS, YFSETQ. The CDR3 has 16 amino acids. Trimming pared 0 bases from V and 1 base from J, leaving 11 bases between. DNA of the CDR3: TGCGCCAGCAGCTTGGACATCACGATGGCCAAAAACATTCAGTACTTC. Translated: CASSLDITMAKNIQYF.

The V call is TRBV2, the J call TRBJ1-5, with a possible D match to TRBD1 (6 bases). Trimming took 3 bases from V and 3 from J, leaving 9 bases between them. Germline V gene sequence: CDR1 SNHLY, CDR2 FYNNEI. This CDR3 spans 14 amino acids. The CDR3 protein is CASSDRGDNQPQHF. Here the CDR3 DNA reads TGTGCCAGCAGTGACAGGGGCGACAATCAGCCCCAGCATTTT.

The CDR3 is CASQDGGYSTDTQYF. The CDR3 nucleotides read TGTGCCAGCCAGGACGGGGGCTATAGCACAGATACGCAGTATTTT. The chain employs TRBV6-1 and TRBJ2-3; possibly TRBD1 or TRBD2 for D (6 bases each). V lost 8 bases and J 0 bases, leaving 15 bases between the germline ends. This CDR3 is built from 15 residues. Germline CDR1 is MNHNS and CDR2 is SASEGT.

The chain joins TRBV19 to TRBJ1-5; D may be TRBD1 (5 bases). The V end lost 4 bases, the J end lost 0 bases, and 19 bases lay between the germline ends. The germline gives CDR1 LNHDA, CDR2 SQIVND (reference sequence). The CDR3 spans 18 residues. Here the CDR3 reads CASSTLRGPSGSNQPQHF. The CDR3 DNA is TGTGCCAGTAGTACCCTGCGGGGCCCAAGCGGTAGCAATCAGCCCCAGCATTTT.

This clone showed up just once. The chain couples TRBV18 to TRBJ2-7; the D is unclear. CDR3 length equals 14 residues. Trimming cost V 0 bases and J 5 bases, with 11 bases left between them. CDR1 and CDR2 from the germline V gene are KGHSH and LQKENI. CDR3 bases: TGTGCCAGCTCACCACCTTCAGTGGCCGACGAGCAGTACTTC. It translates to CASSPPSVADEQYF.

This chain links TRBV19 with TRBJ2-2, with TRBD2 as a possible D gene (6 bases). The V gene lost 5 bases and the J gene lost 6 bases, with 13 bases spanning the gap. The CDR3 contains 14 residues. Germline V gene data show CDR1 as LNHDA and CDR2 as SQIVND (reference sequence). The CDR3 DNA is TGTGCCAGTAGTGGTGGAGGGAGAGCCGGGGAGCTGTTTTTT. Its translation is CASSGGGRAGELFF.

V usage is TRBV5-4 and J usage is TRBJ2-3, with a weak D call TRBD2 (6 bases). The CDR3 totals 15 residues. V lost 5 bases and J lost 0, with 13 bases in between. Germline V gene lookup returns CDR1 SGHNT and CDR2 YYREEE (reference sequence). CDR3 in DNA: TGTGCCAGCAGTTACCTTAGCGGAAGCACAGATACGCAGTATTTT. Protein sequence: CASSYLSGSTDTQYF.

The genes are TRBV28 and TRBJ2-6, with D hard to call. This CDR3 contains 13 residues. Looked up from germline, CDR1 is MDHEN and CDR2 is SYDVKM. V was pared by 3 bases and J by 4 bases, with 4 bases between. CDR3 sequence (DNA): TGTGCCAGCAGTTTTCTCGGGGCCAACGTCCTGACTTTC. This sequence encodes CASSFLGANVLTF.

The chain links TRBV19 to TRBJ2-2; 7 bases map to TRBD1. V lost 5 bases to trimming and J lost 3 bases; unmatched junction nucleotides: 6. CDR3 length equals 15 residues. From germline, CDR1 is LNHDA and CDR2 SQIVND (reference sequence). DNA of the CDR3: TGTGCCAGTAGTTTTAGGCAGGGGGACACCGGGGAGCTGTTTTTT. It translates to CASSFRQGDTGELFF.